This TCR beta chain stems from a study of chemoradiotherapy in HPV16-positive cancers. Study-level points and caveats: Candidate HPV-specific clones and E7-related TCR motifs grew in tumor during treatment. HPV-responsive T-cell expansion during chemoradiotherapy was linked to improved recurrence-free survival in HPV16-positive patients. Functional assays defining HPV-specific T cells used only a couple of HPV16-positive patients.

Per the germline V gene, CDR1 is ENHRY and CDR2 is SYGVKD. Trimming left V 10 bases short and J 6 bases short, with 20 bases between. The CDR3 covers 14 residues. On this clone: What it binds is not known.

The repertoire was sequenced with immunoSEQ multiplex PCR; TCRdb's copy has only in-frame clones and lacks some. This table holds tens of thousands of clones, around 80% found once. Samples were taken several times over chemoradiotherapy. Here the sequenced sample was blood, taken from a patient who underwent chemoradiotherapy. The source of this sequence is a human donor with HPV-associated anogenital cancer. The chain is built from TRBV10-3 and TRBJ2-3; TRBD2 is a possible D gene (5 bases). This chain's CDR3 is CATTTGWNGDTQYF. The CDR3 nucleotides read TGTGCCACGACTACCGGATGGAATGGGGATACGCAGTATTTT.